The 2 T cell receptor beta chains reported below all come from one sample, sequenced in a study of cytomegalovirus exposure and HLA in healthy donors. The PCR employed 60 Vbeta primers together with 13 Jbeta primers. Data came from immunoSEQ multiplex PCR; TCRdb stores just in-frame clones and leaves some out. The table has fewer than 250,000 clones, over 80% seen once; the top ten hold about 10%. Sequencing was done on a sample of PBMCs. The receptors come from a woman between 50 and 59 years old in good health and CMV-seropositive.

The chain couples TRBV7-8 to TRBJ2-7, with D perhaps TRBD2 (6 bases). Germline V lookup: CDR1 SGHVS, CDR2 FQNEAQ. The V gene lost 5 bases and the J gene lost 9 bases, with 20 bases spanning the gap. CDR3 size: 14 residues. As DNA, the CDR3 is TGTGCCAGCAGCCTTGTAATAGCGGTCGCCGGGCAGTACTTC. It translates to CASSLVIAVAGQYF.

Here the CDR3 DNA reads TGTGCCAGCAGTGGACAGGGGGATGATGGCTACACCTTC. Translating gives CASSGQGDDGYTF. The chain uses TRBV6-5 and TRBJ1-2, with 10 bases identical to TRBD1. This CDR3 is 13 amino acids long. The junction had 3 bases not matched to a gene; V was cut back by 5 bases and J by 6 bases. CDR1 is MNHEY and CDR2 is SVGAGI in the germline V gene.